The rows below give T cell receptor beta chains drawn from one sample of a study of blood T cells in healthy people across ages. MiXCR, run by TCRdb on the 5' RACE reads, gives a single entry per CDR3 protein. The profile shows 850,000 to 950,000 distinct CDR3 sequences, under 35% of them singletons. The material sequenced was blood. These receptors originate from a woman over 75 in good health. The CDR3 runs from the conserved cysteine through the conserved F or W. A D gene is named only where the DNA matches it firmly. Clone size is shown for a subset of rows, as once, few, many or a class of expanded clone.

TRBV9	many	TRBD2	TRBJ2-3	CASSVAVAGSTDMQYF	TGTGCCAGCAGCGTAGCGGTAGCGGGGTCAACAGATATGCAGTATTTT
TRBV7-3	.	TRBD1	TRBJ2-7	CASTITDRVGYEQYF	TGTGCCAGCACCATAACGGACAGGGTAGGCTACGAGCAGTACTTC
TRBV10-3	many	TRBD1	TRBJ2-1	CASTGTGNYNEQFF	TGTGCCAGCACCGGGACAGGAAATTACAATGAGCAGTTCTTC
TRBV30	few	.	TRBJ1-1	CAWSALGGVQAFF	TGTGCCTGGAGTGCCCTGGGGGGAGTTCAAGCTTTCTTT
TRBV5-6	.	.	TRBJ2-7	CASSLPRSERYEQYF	TGTGCCAGCAGCCTTCCCAGGTCGGAACGCTACGAGCAGTACTTC
TRBV10-3	many	.	TRBJ2-4	CAISEFRDLAKNIQYF	TGTGCCATCAGTGAGTTCAGGGACCTAGCCAAAAACATTCAGTACTTC
TRBV7-2	many	.	TRBJ2-1	CASSLGVEKQFF	TGTGCCAGCAGCTTAGGGGTCGAGAAGCAGTTCTTC
TRBV29-1	few	TRBD2	TRBJ2-7	CSVEGASGVRYEQYF	TGCAGCGTTGAAGGGGCTAGCGGGGTTAGGTACGAGCAGTACTTC
TRBV7-2	.	.	TRBJ2-5	CAGSSRGRAQETQYF	TGTGCCGGCAGCTCGCGGGGCCGAGCCCAAGAGACCCAGTACTTC
TRBV2	.	TRBD1	TRBJ2-5	CASRELSRDRGHRSSQETQYF	TGTGCCAGCAGGGAATTGAGCCGGGACAGGGGGCACCGGTCCAGTCAAGAGACCCAGTACTTC
TRBV20-1	.	TRBD1	TRBJ1-5	CSASRSNRGRNQPQHF	TGCAGTGCTAGCCGAAGTAACAGGGGGCGCAATCAGCCCCAGCATTTT
TRBV4-2	many	.	TRBJ2-3	CASSLRETRRTDTQYF	TGTGCCAGCAGCCTTAGGGAGACTCGACGCACAGATACGCAGTATTTT
TRBV7-8	many	.	TRBJ2-5	CASSREPETQYF	TGTGCCAGCAGCAGGGAGCCGGAGACCCAGTACTTC
TRBV7-2	many	.	TRBJ1-5	CASSSASDQPQHF	TGTGCCAGCAGCTCAGCCTCAGATCAGCCCCAGCATTTT
TRBV12-3/TRBV12-4	.	TRBD2	TRBJ2-7	CASRTRTSSYEQYF	TGTGCCAGCAGAACCCGGACTAGCTCCTACGAGCAGTACTTC
TRBV10-3	many	.	TRBJ2-3	CAISETGSVRTDTQYF	TGTGCCATCAGTGAGACAGGGAGCGTTCGCACAGATACGCAGTATTTT
TRBV12-1	.	.	TRBJ2-7	CASSFDTSGVPYEQYF	TGTGCCAGCAGCTTTGATACTAGCGGGGTCCCCTACGAGCAGTACTTC
TRBV30	.	.	TRBJ1-6	CAWALLDNSPLHF	TGTGCCTGGGCCCTTCTTGATAATTCACCCCTCCACTTT
TRBV7-2	many	.	TRBJ1-1	CASSLMRSNTEAFF	TGTGCCAGCAGCTTAATGCGTTCGAACACTGAAGCTTTCTTT
TRBV18	many	.	TRBJ1-1	CASSPTNTEAFF	TGTGCCAGCAGCCCTACGAACACTGAAGCTTTCTTT
TRBV14	.	TRBD1	TRBJ2-5	CASSLSGTGAETQYF	TGTGCCAGCAGCCTATCCGGGACAGGGGCCGAGACCCAGTACTTC
TRBV3-1	many	.	TRBJ2-7	CASSQDLGIEANEQYF	TGTGCCAGCAGCCAAGATCTAGGGATAGAGGCTAACGAGCAGTACTTC
TRBV5-1	many	TRBD2	TRBJ2-3	CASSLGQRGDSDTQYF	TGCGCCAGCAGCTTGGGACAGCGGGGGGACTCAGATACGCAGTATTTT
TRBV11-2	few	.	TRBJ1-2	CASSFGMESYGYTF	TGTGCCAGCAGCTTCGGCATGGAGTCGTATGGCTACACCTTC
TRBV13	.	.	TRBJ2-3	CATSRGVQLDTQYF	TGTGCCACCAGCAGAGGCGTGCAGCTAGATACGCAGTATTTT
TRBV18	few	.	TRBJ2-1	CASLDLGLNAAVFF	TGTGCCAGCCTCGACTTGGGACTCAACGCGGCCGTGTTCTTC
TRBV6-6	.	.	TRBJ1-2	CASRPRTGVNYTF	TGTGCCAGCAGGCCGAGGACCGGTGTGAACTACACCTTC
TRBV7-6	many	.	TRBJ2-7	CASSSIYGSYEQYF	TGTGCCAGCAGCTCCATTTATGGATCCTACGAGCAGTACTTC
TRBV5-6	few	.	TRBJ2-1	CASSLVGTAVGGYNGQFF	TGTGCCAGCAGCTTGGTAGGAACGGCCGTGGGGGGCTACAATGGGCAGTTCTTC
TRBV7-2	once	.	TRBJ2-7	CASSIQSLYEQYF	TGTGCCAGCAGCATACAAAGCCTGTACGAGCAGTACTTC
TRBV11-2	.	.	TRBJ1-5	CASSIPPYEQGGNQPQHF	TGTGCCAGCAGCATCCCCCCTTATGAGCAGGGCGGCAATCAGCCCCAGCATTTT
TRBV6-5	many	TRBD1	TRBJ2-5	CASNQGTEETQYF	TGTGCCAGCAACCAAGGGACAGAAGAGACCCAGTACTTC
TRBV3-1	.	.	TRBJ1-1	CASSQTNSVAFF	TGTGCCAGCAGCCAAACCAATAGCGTCGCTTTCTTT
TRBV6-5	.	.	TRBJ1-1	CASSYSDFRTVKGNTEAFF	TGTGCCAGCAGTTACTCTGACTTTAGGACAGTAAAAGGGAACACTGAAGCTTTCTTT
TRBV6-5	.	.	TRBJ2-2	CASSSGWTGELFF	TGTGCCAGCAGCTCAGGGTGGACCGGGGAGCTGTTTTTT
TRBV4-3	many	.	TRBJ1-4	CASSQEGTPNEKLFF	TGCGCCAGCAGCCAAGAGGGGACCCCTAATGAAAAACTGTTTTTT
TRBV11-2	.	.	TRBJ1-1	CASGFGGGNTEAFF	TGTGCCAGCGGGTTTGGGGGTGGTAACACTGAAGCTTTCTTT
TRBV20-1	.	.	TRBJ1-2	CSAIWAKGVWGYTF	TGCAGTGCTATCTGGGCCAAGGGGGTTTGGGGCTACACCTTC
TRBV12-3/TRBV12-4	.	.	TRBJ2-3	CASRSPGLYTDTQDF	TGTGCCAGCAGGAGCCCGGGACTTTACACCGATACGCAGGATTTT
TRBV12-3/TRBV12-4	.	.	TRBJ2-7	CASNHGAGRLSSYEQYF	TGTGCCAGCAACCACGGGGCCGGACGGCTGAGCTCCTACGAGCAGTACTTC
TRBV9	few	.	TRBJ1-4	CASSAGLSNEKLFF	TGTGCCAGCAGCGCGGGACTGTCTAATGAAAAACTGTTTTTT
TRBV14	once	.	TRBJ1-2	CASSLFGESNYGYTF	TGTGCCAGCAGCTTGTTCGGGGAATCTAACTATGGCTACACCTTC
TRBV20-1	many	.	TRBJ1-6	CSARDLGGGYNSPLHF	TGCAGTGCTAGAGATCTAGGGGGGGGCTATAATTCACCCCTCCACTTT
TRBV5-6	many	TRBD1	TRBJ2-3	CASSFWDRSTPDTQYF	TGTGCCAGCAGCTTCTGGGACAGGTCTACCCCAGATACGCAGTATTTT
TRBV15	.	TRBD1	TRBJ2-3	CATSSTGQGTDTQYF	TGTGCCACCAGCAGTACGGGACAGGGGACAGATACGCAGTATTTT
TRBV10-3	.	.	TRBJ2-3	CAISIKGTDTQYF	TGTGCCATCAGTATAAAGGGCACAGATACGCAGTATTTT
TRBV4-3	few	TRBD2	TRBJ2-7	CASSQDWLAGGSREQYF	TGCGCCAGCAGCCAAGATTGGCTAGCGGGGGGGTCTCGCGAGCAGTACTTC